The clone carrying this T cell receptor (beta chain) showed up just once. The data stem from a study of T-cell memory formation after mild COVID-19. TCRdb ran MiXCR on the 5' RACE reads and lists one entry per CDR3 protein. This sample has 550,000 to 700,000 distinct CDR3 sequences, with approximately 15% found just once. This clonotype was obtained from an adult woman who had mild COVID-19 (a few samples of this study predate the infection). Cell type and time point are not known. Sequenced input: PBMCs or a T cell subset sorted from them (not recorded which).

In DNA, the CDR3 is TGTGCCAGTAGTCGCAGTTACCAAGAGACCCAGTACTTC. Its protein is CASSRSYQETQYF. The J gene is TRBJ2-5, the V gene TRBV19; D gene uncertain. CDR1 and CDR2 (germline): LNHDA, SQIVND (reference sequence). The CDR3 contains 13 residues. The V gene lost 5 bases and the J gene lost 0 bases, with 7 bases spanning the gap.